Listed below are T cell receptor beta chains from one sample, sequenced in a study of graft-versus-host responses after intestinal transplantation. Profiling relied on immunoSEQ multiplex PCR, and the TCRdb table lists in-frame clones only, not all of them. The data contain over 20,000 clones, just under 40% of them seen just once; the ten biggest clones take up 0.66%. The material sequenced was alloreactive CD4+ T cells from a mixed lymphocyte reaction culture, taken before intestinal transplant. The receptors shown here come from a human patient who received an intestinal transplant. The CDR3 runs from the conserved cysteine through the conserved F or W. D genes are given only for firm matches. Only some rows state a clone size, as once, few, many or a class for expanded clones.

J gene | V gene | clone size | D gene | CDR3 DNA | CDR3 protein
TRBJ2-1 | TRBV29-1 | few | - | TGCAGCGTTGTCTTCCTAGCCTACAATGAGCAGTTCTTC | CSVVFLAYNEQFF
TRBJ2-4 | TRBV6-5 | - | TRBD2 | TGTGCCAGCAGTTTGTGGTATAGCGGGAGTTCTAACATTCAGTACTTC | CASSLWYSGSSNIQYF
TRBJ2-1 | TRBV2 | - | TRBD1 | TGTGCCACCACCGGGACAGTGTACAATGAGCAGTTCTTC | CATTGTVYNEQFF
TRBJ2-2 | TRBV19 | medium-sized | TRBD2 | TGTGCCAGTAAGCGACTAGCATCCACCGGGGAGCTGTTTTTT | CASKRLASTGELFF
TRBJ2-1 | TRBV6-4 | - | TRBD2 | TGTGCCAGCAGCTCCGAATTCTTGATTCTAGCGGGAGGACTTACAAAGGAGCAGTTCTTC | CASSSEFLILAGGLTKEQFF
TRBJ1-5 | TRBV14 | - | - | TGTGCCAGCAGCCACCCTATTGACACGCACAATGTTCCCCAGCATTTT | CASSHPIDTHNVPQHF
TRBJ2-3 | TRBV19 | few | TRBD1 | TGTGCCAGTAGTATAGGCACAGGGGGCTGGGCAGATACGCAGTATTTT | CASSIGTGGWADTQYF
TRBJ1-2 | TRBV6-5 | once | TRBD1 | TGTGCCAGCAGTTCTCCGGGACAGGGGCGTCTAAATGGCTACACCTTC | CASSSPGQGRLNGYTF
TRBJ1-6 | TRBV9 | few | TRBD1 | TGTGCCAGCAGCGCACGACAGGGGGCGATTTCACCCCTCCACTTT | CASSARQGAISPLHF
TRBJ2-1 | TRBV7-6 | - | TRBD2 | TGTGCCAGCACCGGGTGGGGGATAGCGGGGGGCCTTAATGAGCAGTTCTTC | CASTGWGIAGGLNEQFF
TRBJ1-2 | TRBV6-5 | - | TRBD1 | TGTGCCAGCAGGCCCGGGACAGCCATCTATGGCTACACCTTC | CASRPGTAIYGYTF